This T cell receptor (beta chain) was documented in a study of OX40 agonist ivuxolimab in advanced cancers. Measured with immunoSEQ multiplex PCR; TCRdb has only the in-frame clones, and not every one. The sample has 75,000 to 80,000 clones; around 87% are singletons. Sequences were derived from CD4+ or CD8+ T cells sorted from blood, sampled in a trial of the OX40 agonist ivuxolimab. The source of this sequence is an adult with an advanced solid tumor such as melanoma, head and neck, liver or kidney cancer.

The CDR3 is CASSQASGGFYEQYF. The CDR3 DNA sequence: TGCGCCAGCAGCCAAGCTAGCGGGGGCTTCTACGAGCAGTACTTC. The chain joins TRBV4-3 to TRBJ2-7; the match to TRBD2 covers 10 bases. The trim removed 1 base at V and 3 bases at J, leaving 3 bases unmatched. Germline-derived CDR1 and CDR2 are LGHNA and YSLEER. This CDR3 has 15 amino acids.